The clone carrying this TCR beta chain was found a few times. Its target is unknown. The sample comes from a study of beta chain features in type 1 diabetes. Study overall: Healthy donors, compared against patients, showed similar age, gender and cell yields. General study results and limits: Insertion counts at VDJ junctions were lower in type 1 diabetes patients, who also showed more deletions there. The analysis here could not establish whether HLA type shapes TCRB rearrangement. Compared with healthy donors, patients appeared to share more similar naive, central memory and regulatory TCRB repertoires. Patients with Type 1 diabetes showed moderately but significantly shorter TCRB CDR3s in all four CD4+ subsets.

The CDR3 length is 14 residues. Germline assignment: CDR1 LNHDA and CDR2 SQIVND (reference sequence). Between the trimmed V and J ends, which lost 3 bases and 5 bases, there was a span of 11 bases. Sequencing targeted expressed TCRB transcripts, as all isolated RNA had been reverse transcribed. Some clones are missing from TCRdb's copy, which holds only in-frame ones; the method was immunoSEQ multiplex PCR. The sample includes about 240,000 clones, 11% to 15% of them seen just once. The J gene is TRBJ2-4, the V gene TRBV19; D not resolved. This clonotype was obtained from a man aged 30-40 years with type 1 diabetes. What was sequenced was naive CD4+ T cells from blood. DNA of the CDR3: TGTGCCAGTAGTATTGGTCTAGTCGAAAACATTCAGTACTTC. This encodes CASSIGLVENIQYF. Combining the CDR3 with reference TRBV19 and TRBJ2-4 gives the whole variable domain DGGITQSPKYLFRKEGQNVTLSCEQNLNHDAMYWYRQDPGQGLRLIYYSQIVNDFQKGDIAEGYSVSREKKESFPLTVTSAQKNPTAFYLCASSIGLVENIQYFGAGTRLSVL.